The rows below give T cell receptor beta chains drawn from one sample of a study of cytomegalovirus exposure and HLA in healthy donors. Generated by immunoSEQ multiplex PCR, the TCRdb table keeps only in-frame clones and is missing some. The profile covers more than 95,000 clones, with 85% to 95% appearing a single time and around 1.2% taken by the ten largest. Material: PBMCs. The receptors were gathered from a woman aged 18 to 35 in good health and CMV-seronegative. Both conserved end residues are part of each CDR3. Fields, in order: D gene, J gene, clone size, V gene, CDR3 protein, CDR3 DNA. D genes are given only for firm matches. Expanded clones get a size class; other rows say once, few or many, or leave the size out.

TRBD2,TRBJ2-1,-,TRBV30,CAWSWRGGLGEQFF,TGTGCCTGGAGTTGGCGGGGGGGCCTCGGTGAGCAGTTCTTC
TRBD2,TRBJ2-1,once,TRBV18,CASSLLAGGPWEQFF,TGTGCCAGCTCACTTCTAGCGGGAGGGCCCTGGGAGCAGTTCTTC
-,TRBJ2-4,once,TRBV6-5,CASSQFGENIQYF,TGTGCCAGCAGTCAATTCGGAGAAAACATTCAGTACTTC
TRBD2,TRBJ2-3,-,TRBV6-4,CASSDSGGTDTQYF,TGTGCCAGCAGTGACTCCGGGGGGACAGATACGCAGTATTTT
TRBD1,TRBJ1-2,-,TRBV11-2,CASRSTGNYGYTF,TGTGCCAGCAGGTCGACAGGGAACTATGGCTACACCTTC
TRBD2,TRBJ2-3,-,TRBV19,CASSPLGTRRTDTQYF,TGTGCCAGTAGCCCTCTCGGGACTAGACGCACAGATACGCAGTATTTT
-,TRBJ2-7,-,TRBV28,CASSSLKRQEPSYEQYF,TGTGCCAGCAGTTCATTGAAGAGACAGGAGCCTTCCTACGAGCAGTACTTC
-,TRBJ2-3,-,TRBV28,CASSLPGTIRTDTQYF,TGTGCCAGCAGTCTACCGGGAACCATACGTACAGATACGCAGTATTTT
TRBD2,TRBJ2-7,-,TRBV11-2,CASSQRGGPPYEQYF,TGTGCCAGCAGCCAACGCGGGGGGCCCCCCTACGAGCAGTACTTC
-,TRBJ2-5,-,TRBV30,CAWKLRVYQETQYF,TGTGCCTGGAAGCTACGAGTTTACCAAGAGACCCAGTACTTC
-,TRBJ1-1,-,TRBV7-9,CASSLDLGENTEAFF,TGTGCCAGCAGCTTAGATTTAGGGGAGAACACTGAAGCTTTCTTT
-,TRBJ1-2,-,TRBV18,CASSPPDAGVYGYTF,TGTGCCAGCTCACCACCGGACGCAGGGGTCTATGGCTACACCTTC
-,TRBJ1-5,-,TRBV12-5,CASGSGQNNQPQHF,TGTGCTAGTGGTTCAGGACAGAACAATCAGCCCCAGCATTTT
-,TRBJ1-1,-,TRBV5-1,CASSSTLTGTEAFF,TGCGCCAGCAGCTCGACCTTGACAGGCACTGAAGCTTTCTTT
-,TRBJ1-5,-,TRBV9,CASSRGTQVNQPQHF,TGTGCCAGCAGCAGGGGGACACAGGTCAACCAGCCCCAGCATTTT
-,TRBJ2-7,-,TRBV19,CASSPEGNYEQYF,TGTGCCAGTAGCCCGGAGGGGAACTACGAGCAGTACTTC
TRBD2,TRBJ2-3,-,TRBV5-1,CASSLPGGGWTDTQYF,TGCGCCAGCAGCTTGCCGGGAGGGGGTTGGACAGATACGCAGTATTTT
TRBD2,TRBJ2-7,-,TRBV7-2,CASSRGASGGRNEQYF,TGTGCCAGCAGCCGAGGGGCAAGCGGGGGGCGAAACGAGCAGTACTTC
-,TRBJ1-4,-,TRBV30,CAWSQDSRNEKLFF,TGTGCCTGGAGTCAGGACAGCCGGAATGAAAAACTGTTTTTT
-,TRBJ1-1,-,TRBV29-1,CSVGSGNTEAFF,TGCAGCGTTGGGTCAGGGAACACTGAAGCTTTCTTT
-,TRBJ2-1,-,TRBV27,CASSFGGPYNEQFF,TGTGCCAGCAGTTTCGGGGGGCCCTACAATGAGCAGTTCTTC
TRBD1,TRBJ2-7,-,TRBV27,CASSLSGTGKGQYF,TGTGCCAGCAGTTTATCGGGGACAGGGAAAGGGCAGTACTTC
-,TRBJ2-1,-,TRBV19,CASSPDNEQFF,TGTGCCAGTAGTCCGGACAATGAGCAGTTCTTC
-,TRBJ2-5,-,TRBV6-5,CASSKQDLETQYF,TGTGCCAGCAGTAAACAGGATCTAGAGACCCAGTACTTC
-,TRBJ1-2,-,TRBV5-6,CASSQQGREGYTF,TGTGCCAGCAGCCAACAGGGTCGAGAGGGCTACACCTTC
-,TRBJ1-2,once,TRBV29-1,CSVEPRTGDYGYTF,TGCAGCGTTGAACCCAGGACTGGCGACTATGGCTACACCTTC
-,TRBJ2-2,-,TRBV27,CASSHGLTGELFF,TGTGCCAGCAGCCACGGACTAACCGGGGAGCTGTTTTTT
-,TRBJ2-3,-,TRBV27,CASSLFGEGTDTQYF,TGTGCCAGCAGTTTATTCGGGGAGGGCACAGATACGCAGTATTTT
TRBD1,TRBJ1-2,once,TRBV29-1,CSVEGPDRYGYTF,TGCAGCGTTGAAGGGCCGGACAGGTATGGCTACACCTTC
TRBD1,TRBJ2-1,-,TRBV28,CASRMDRVHNEQFF,TGTGCCAGCAGGATGGACAGGGTACACAATGAGCAGTTCTTC
TRBD2,TRBJ2-7,-,TRBV6-5,CASRKAGGPTYEQYF,TGTGCCAGCAGAAAAGCGGGGGGACCGACCTACGAGCAGTACTTC
-,TRBJ1-3,-,TRBV15,CATSREVGDSGNTIYF,TGTGCCACCAGCAGAGAGGTAGGAGACTCTGGAAACACCATATATTTT
-,TRBJ1-1,-,TRBV28,CASSLRGGSGDTEAFF,TGTGCCAGCAGTTTACGGGGGGGTAGCGGTGACACTGAAGCTTTCTTT
-,TRBJ2-3,-,TRBV5-1,CASSGTQPDTDTQYF,TGCGCCAGCAGTGGGACTCAACCCGACACAGATACGCAGTATTTT
TRBD1,TRBJ2-1,-,TRBV19,CASSATGGFNEQFF,TGTGCCAGTAGCGCGACAGGGGGTTTCAATGAGCAGTTCTTC
TRBD2,TRBJ2-1,-,TRBV27,CASSRGGSSYNEQFF,TGTGCCAGCAGTCGCGGGGGTAGCTCCTACAATGAGCAGTTCTTC
-,TRBJ2-1,-,TRBV9,CASSVDTASYNEQFF,TGTGCCAGCAGCGTAGACACAGCATCCTACAATGAGCAGTTCTTC
-,TRBJ1-2,-,TRBV7-2,CASSLDLGSGGYTF,TGTGCCAGCAGCTTAGATCTCGGGTCAGGGGGCTACACCTTC
-,TRBJ2-3,-,TRBV19,CASSYREHWDTQYF,TGTGCCAGTAGCTACAGGGAGCATTGGGATACGCAGTATTTT
-,TRBJ1-2,-,TRBV18,CASSLQGTLGYTF,TGTGCCAGCTCACTCCAGGGTACTCTCGGCTACACCTTC
-,TRBJ2-1,once,TRBV6-5,CASSSGDNEQFF,TGTGCCAGCAGCTCCGGAGACAATGAGCAGTTCTTC
-,TRBJ2-1,-,TRBV30,CAWSVWGDYNEQFF,TGTGCCTGGAGTGTTTGGGGGGACTACAATGAGCAGTTCTTC
-,TRBJ2-7,-,TRBV7-9,CASGSRGSVESYEQYF,TGTGCCAGCGGGTCCCGGGGGAGCGTTGAATCCTACGAGCAGTACTTC
TRBD1,TRBJ1-4,-,TRBV7-8,CASSLGRDRGGKLFF,TGTGCCAGCAGCTTAGGGCGGGACAGGGGGGGAAAACTGTTTTTT
TRBD1,TRBJ1-2,-,TRBV7-7,CASSTNQGGGGYTF,TGTGCTAGCAGCACCAATCAGGGGGGCGGTGGCTACACCTTC
-,TRBJ2-1,few,TRBV15,CATSREVYGNEQFF,TGTGCCACCAGCAGGGAGGTTTACGGGAATGAGCAGTTCTTC
TRBD1,TRBJ1-5,-,TRBV6-4,CASSLQGAEKPQHF,TGTGCCAGCAGCTTACAGGGGGCTGAGAAGCCCCAGCATTTT
TRBD1,TRBJ1-2,-,TRBV28,CASQQGGRGYTF,TGTGCCAGCCAACAAGGGGGCCGGGGCTACACCTTC
-,TRBJ2-1,-,TRBV7-9,CASSLSGLNRNNEQFF,TGTGCCAGCAGCTTAAGCGGATTGAATAGAAACAATGAGCAGTTCTTC
-,TRBJ1-5,-,TRBV30,CAWSPGLASQHF,TGTGCCTGGAGTCCTGGGCTAGCCTCCCAGCATTTT
TRBD2,TRBJ2-1,-,TRBV5-4,CASSWTSGGTEEQFF,TGTGCCAGCAGCTGGACTAGCGGGGGGACCGAAGAGCAGTTCTTC
-,TRBJ1-3,once,TRBV5-1,CASSQTEFGNTIYF,TGCGCCAGCAGCCAGACTGAATTCGGAAACACCATATATTTT